This T cell receptor beta chain was recovered during a study of blood T cell repertoires in COVID-19. Overall study: The origin of the acute and convalescent COVID-19 samples was the United States, Italy and Spain. Nucleic acid was either cDNA or gDNA, and it came from T cells, B-cell-depleted T cells, or PBMCs.

Trimming removed 5 bases from V and 5 bases from J, with 14 bases in between. CDR3 length: 14 amino acids. Germline CDR1 and CDR2: SGHNT and YENEEA. Authors' analysis steps: The authors estimated nucleated cell counts from reference gene primer amplification. Data came from immunoSEQ multiplex PCR; TCRdb stores just in-frame clones and leaves some out. D and trimming were read from the DNA, whereas the V and J calls and clone size are those reported in that table. The sample lists about 220,000 clones, 75% to 85% occurring once. The receptor was isolated from a woman between 65 and 79 years old with COVID-19, enrolled during active disease. This sequence joins TRBV11-3 and TRBJ2-3; D gene unclear. Sequences were obtained from peripheral blood. The CDR3 sequence is CASSDPRLGDTQYF. CDR3 coding DNA: TGTGCCAGCAGCGACCCCCGACTGGGAGATACGCAGTATTTT.